The 25 T cell receptor beta chains presented below share a single source sample, sequenced in a study of CD8+ T cells in alopecia areata. The treatment was: oral pan-JAK inhibitor, 5-10 mg twice daily. Sequencing used cDNA as its template, made by extracting RNA and reverse transcribing it. Assay: immunoSEQ multiplex PCR; the TCRdb copy retains only in-frame clones and omits some. Among 100,000 to 140,000 clones, around 83% were seen once, and the ten largest hold around a quarter. The sample was CD8+ T cells sorted from blood, taken at week 24, from a patient treated with tofacitinib. These receptors all stem from a human donor with alopecia areata.

This rearrangement joins TRBV30 to TRBJ2-7, with D possibly TRBD2 on 5 matching bases. CDR1 is GTSNPN, CDR2 SVGIG, per germline (reference sequence). Trimming cost V 4 bases and J 6 bases, with 16 bases left between them. The CDR3 sequence is 13 residues long. The CDR3 loop reads CAWKGGSNGEQYF. CDR3 DNA sequence: TGTGCCTGGAAAGGCGGGTCAAACGGCGAGCAGTACTTC.

The chain combines TRBV11-1 with TRBJ2-1; no clear D. The germline gives CDR1 SGHAT, CDR2 FQDESV (reference sequence). The CDR3 is 14 residues long. V lost 4 bases, J lost 4 bases, and 11 bases lay in between. The CDR3 bases are TGTGCCAGCAGCTCTCCGACCTTATACAATGAGCAGTTCTTC. Translated: CASSSPTLYNEQFF.

The gene calls are TRBV7-9 and TRBJ1-2, with a possible D match to TRBD1 (6 bases). This CDR3 region has 13 residues. CDR1 is SEHNR, CDR2 FQNEAQ, per germline (reference sequence). The V end lost 4 bases, the J end lost 4 bases, and 10 bases lay between the germline ends. The CDR3 region is CASSSGTTYGYTF. CDR3 in DNA: TGTGCCAGCAGCTCCGGGACAACCTATGGCTACACCTTC.

The V call is TRBV4-3, the J call TRBJ1-5, with no clear D. V shed 2 bases and J shed 1 base, with 9 bases lying between them. Germline-derived CDR1 and CDR2 are LGHNA and YSLEER. The CDR3 loop spans 15 amino acids. The DNA for the CDR3 is TGCGCCAGCAGCCAATTGGTGGGCAGCAATCAGCCCCAGCATTTT. Protein product: CASSQLVGSNQPQHF.

The chain combines TRBV6-5 with TRBJ1-5; possible D gene TRBD1, 5 bases. The V gene's germline CDR1 is MNHEY and CDR2 SVGAGI. V was clipped by 8 bases and J by 3 bases, with 11 bases between them. The CDR3 is made up of 13 amino acids. CDR3 bases: TGTGCCAGCCGAAAGGGGTCCAATCAGCCCCAGCATTTT. This translates into CASRKGSNQPQHF.

The table lists this clone with a few counts. V and J are TRBV27 and TRBJ2-1, with D possibly matching TRBD1 (5 bases). CDR1 MNHEY and CDR2 SMNVEV come from the germline V gene (reference sequence). The CDR3 is 13 residues long. The ends were cut back, 5 bases at V and 5 bases at J, with 10 bases in the middle. CDR3 coding DNA: TGTGCCAGCAGTCTACAGGAGAACAATGAGCAGTTCTTC. It translates to CASSLQENNEQFF.

In this sample, this clone turned up once. This chain links TRBV4-3 with TRBJ2-2, with D possibly called TRBD1 or TRBD2 (5 bases each). The germline V and J ends were trimmed by 0 bases and 1 base, with 12 bases remaining between them. This CDR3 is built from 17 residues. Germline CDR1 LGHNA, CDR2 YSLEER. CDR3 loop: CASSQDTRGVNTGELFF. In DNA, the CDR3 is TGCGCCAGCAGCCAAGATACGAGAGGGGTGAACACCGGGGAGCTGTTTTTT.

This sequence joins TRBV4-2 and TRBJ2-7; 9 nucleotides agree with TRBD1. V dropped 3 bases and J dropped 3; count of bases not matched to a gene: 9. The CDR3 consists of 16 residues. Germline V gene data show CDR1 as LGHNA and CDR2 as YNFKEQ. CDR3 amino acids: CASSHPPGTGIYEQYF. The CDR3 region has the DNA TGTGCCAGCAGCCACCCACCTGGGACAGGGATCTACGAGCAGTACTTC.

This clone has only one observation. CDR3 sequence (DNA): TGTGCCAGCAGCCAAGTAGAAGCGAACTACGAGCAGTACTTC. This gives the protein CASSQVEANYEQYF. The chain carries TRBV4-2 and TRBJ2-7, with D unclear. The V gene lost 1 base and the J gene lost 3 bases, with 10 bases spanning the gap. This CDR3 is 14 amino acids long. CDR1 and CDR2 (germline): LGHNA, YNFKEQ.

The chain links TRBV27 to TRBJ2-1, with 11 bases lining up with TRBD1. The trim removed 9 bases at V and 5 bases at J, leaving 9 bases unmatched. The CDR3 contains 15 residues. CDR1 MNHEY and CDR2 SMNVEV come from the germline V gene (reference sequence). The CDR3 protein is CASGTGQGANNEQFF. The CDR3 nucleotides read TGTGCCAGTGGGACCGGACAGGGGGCCAACAATGAGCAGTTCTTC.

This clone has just one count. J is TRBJ1-4 and V is TRBV5-6; 10 nucleotides align to TRBD1. Trimming removed 4 bases from V and 7 bases from J; junction bases left unmatched: 7. The CDR3 spans 15 residues. Germline values: CDR1 SGHDT, CDR2 YYEEEE. CDR3 nucleotides: TGTGCCAGCAGCCCCGGGACAGGGGAAGGTGAAAAACTGTTTTTT. The encoded protein is CASSPGTGEGEKLFF.

This chain connects TRBV9 to TRBJ1-6, with 8 bases fitting TRBD1. V shed 0 bases, J shed 10 bases, and the junction held 6 bases outside the gene matches. From germline, CDR1 is SGDLS and CDR2 YYNGEE. The length of the CDR3 is 15 residues. CDR3 residues: CASSVAGGAGSPLHF. CDR3 DNA: TGTGCCAGCAGCGTAGCAGGGGGCGCGGGGTCACCCCTCCACTTT. Filled out from reference TRBV9 and TRBJ1-6, the complete variable domain reads DSGVTQTPKHLITATGQRVTLRCSPRSGDLSVYWYQQSLDQGLQFLIQYYNGEERAKGNILERFSAQQFPDLHSELNLSSLELGDSALYFCASSVAGGAGSPLHFGNGTRLTVT.

This chain uses TRBV13 with TRBJ1-2; TRBD1 might be the D (5 bases). The germline gives CDR1 PRHDT, CDR2 FYEKMQ (reference sequence). The CDR3 runs to 15 residues. V gave up 5 bases and J gave up 3 bases, with 16 bases separating them. This CDR3 is CASSLRSLGDYGYTF. Here the CDR3 DNA reads TGTGCCAGCAGCCTCCGGTCCCTAGGGGACTATGGCTACACCTTC.

The chain combines TRBV4-3 with TRBJ2-1; no clear D. This CDR3 contains 14 residues. V was trimmed by 0 bases and J by 4 bases, leaving 7 bases between them. Germline-derived CDR1 and CDR2 are LGHNA and YSLEER. The DNA for the CDR3 is TGCGCCAGCAGCCAAGATATGGGGTACAATGAGCAGTTCTTC. This encodes CASSQDMGYNEQFF.

In its sample, this clone was seen once. The chain is built from TRBV11-2 and TRBJ2-3; possible D gene TRBD2, 5 bases. The CDR3 extends over 17 amino acids. Germline V gene sequence: CDR1 SGHAT, CDR2 FQNNGV. With 7 bases removed from V and 2 bases from J, the gap between germline ends came to 22 bases. CDR3 protein: CASTFSAGSDFTDTQYF. The CDR3 bases are TGTGCCAGCACCTTTAGTGCGGGTAGCGACTTCACAGATACGCAGTATTTT.

This chain joins TRBV4-3 and TRBJ2-7; D is perhaps TRBD1 or TRBD2 (5 bases each). CDR1 and CDR2 from the germline V gene are LGHNA and YSLEER. Trimming removed 5 bases at V and 0 bases at J, with 14 bases between. This CDR3 is built from 15 residues. Here the CDR3 reads CASSFSRAGSYEQYF. The CDR3 DNA reads as TGCGCCAGCAGCTTCTCCAGGGCGGGCTCCTACGAGCAGTACTTC.

The J gene is TRBJ1-1, the V gene TRBV2, with 10 bases that match TRBD1. The CDR3 contains 12 residues. The trim removed 5 bases at V and 7 bases at J, leaving 1 base unmatched. CDR1 is SNHLY, CDR2 FYNNEI, per germline. This CDR3 is CASSWDRGEAFF. The CDR3 nucleotides are TGTGCCAGCAGTTGGGACAGGGGTGAAGCTTTCTTT.

The chain recombines TRBV11-2 with TRBJ2-1; 8 bases are shared with TRBD1. Trimming cost V 5 bases and J 6 bases; bases outside gene matches: 9. There are 15 residues in the CDR3. Germline V gives CDR1 SGHAT, CDR2 FQNNGV. The CDR3 reads CASSTGTGGPNEQFF. CDR3 coding DNA: TGTGCCAGCAGCACCGGGACAGGCGGACCCAATGAGCAGTTCTTC.

The rearrangement joins TRBV7-9 to TRBJ1-4; possibly TRBD1 for D (5 bases). Germline CDR1 SEHNR, CDR2 FQNEAQ (reference sequence). V lost 5 bases and J lost 8, with 21 bases in between. The CDR3 runs 16 residues. The CDR3, as DNA: TGTGCCAGCAGCCCCCAAATCCCGGGGGAAGGGGAAAAACTGTTTTTT. Protein product: CASSPQIPGEGEKLFF.

The chain links TRBV27 to TRBJ2-1; perhaps TRBD1 as D (6 bases). The CDR3 runs to 16 residues. CDR1 and CDR2 (germline): MNHEY, SMNVEV (reference sequence). The V end lost 6 bases, the J end lost 2 bases, and 17 bases lay between the germline ends. CDR3 in DNA: TGTGCCAGCAGCCCGGAAGGGACAAGGGCCTACAATGAGCAGTTCTTC. As protein: CASSPEGTRAYNEQFF.

V and J are TRBV7-9 and TRBJ2-1; D is possibly TRBD1 or TRBD2 (5 bases each). V lost 4 bases and J lost 4, with 17 bases in between. The CDR3 has 16 amino acids. Germline V gene data show CDR1 as SEHNR and CDR2 as FQNEAQ (reference sequence). In DNA form, the CDR3 reads TGTGCCAGCAGCTCGGACCCCGGGACCACATACAATGAGCAGTTCTTC. Protein product: CASSSDPGTTYNEQFF.

The chain carries TRBV5-1 and TRBJ2-7; D may be TRBD2 (6 bases). This CDR3 has 13 residues. With 3 bases removed from V and 5 bases from J, the gap between germline ends came to 12 bases. The germline gives CDR1 SGHRS, CDR2 YFSETQ. The CDR3: CASSYGGGDEQYF. CDR3 sequence (DNA): TGCGCCAGCAGCTACGGCGGCGGGGACGAGCAGTACTTC.

The table lists this clone with a few counts. The gene calls are TRBV7-9 and TRBJ2-1, with 9 bases fitting TRBD1. J gave up 9 bases and V 5 bases, and 8 bases lay outside the gene matches. CDR1 is SEHNR, CDR2 FQNEAQ, per germline (reference sequence). The CDR3 runs to 14 residues. In nucleotides, the CDR3 is TGTGCCAGCAGCCCGCGACAGGGGGGTTTTGAGCAGTTCTTC. Translated, it gives CASSPRQGGFEQFF.

In its sample, this clone was seen a few times. The CDR3 DNA reads as TGTGCCAGCTCCCCCAGGACTAGCGGATACACAGATACGCAGTATTTT. It translates to CASSPRTSGYTDTQYF. The chain employs TRBV18 and TRBJ2-3, with TRBD2 matching over 10 bases. There are 16 residues in the CDR3. CDR1 and CDR2 (germline): KGHSH, LQKENI. The V segment lost 6 bases and the J segment 2 bases; nucleotides outside the gene matches: 8. Complete variable domain (other parts from reference TRBV18 and TRBJ2-3): NAGVMQNPRHLVRRRGQEARLRCSPMKGHSHVYWYRQLPEEGLKFMVYLQKENIIDESGMPKERFSAEFPKEGPSILRIQQVVRGDSAAYFCASSPRTSGYTDTQYFGPGTRLTVL.

The gene calls are TRBV2 and TRBJ2-5, with TRBD2 matching 9 bases. Germline CDR1 reads SNHLY; CDR2 reads FYNNEI. V shed 8 bases, J shed 5 bases, and the junction held 12 bases outside the gene matches. The CDR3 has 15 amino acids. In nucleotides, the CDR3 is TGTGCCAGCGGGCCTAGCGGGGATTTTAGTGAGACCCAGTACTTC. This translates into CASGPSGDFSETQYF.